Shown below are 16 T cell receptor beta chains from a single sample sequenced in a study of spatial heterogeneity in lung cancer. TCRdb recomputed calls from the 5' RACE reads with MiXCR, one row per CDR3 protein. The sample lists over 5,000 distinct CDR3 sequences, 13% occurring once. Documented time point: sample taken at primary tumor resection. The sample was normal lung tissue next to the tumor, taken at surgery. The receptor source for this set is a female donor with early-stage non-small cell lung cancer.

At least ten counts were recorded for this clonotype. The J gene is TRBJ2-1, the V gene TRBV4-2, with 9 bases fitting TRBD1. The CDR3 length is 17 residues. V lost 2 bases to trimming and J lost 9 bases; unmatched junction nucleotides: 14. Germline V gives CDR1 LGHNA, CDR2 YNFKEQ. CDR3: CASSQTKTGGEVGEQFF. The CDR3 DNA reads TGTGCCAGCAGCCAAACCAAGACAGGGGGGGAGGTTGGTGAGCAGTTCTTC.

This chain connects TRBV9 to TRBJ2-7; 7 bases fit TRBD2. Germline values: CDR1 SGDLS, CDR2 YYNGEE. With V trimmed by 4 bases and J by 3 bases, 10 bases remained unmatched. The CDR3 extends over 15 amino acids. CDR3 loop: CASSPRLALSYEQYF. The CDR3 DNA is TGTGCCAGCAGCCCGAGACTAGCTCTTAGCTACGAGCAGTACTTC.

This clonotype was found many times. This chain links TRBV5-1 with TRBJ2-7; TRBD2 aligns across 9 bases. Trimming took 6 bases from V and 6 from J; bases not matched to a gene: 13. The CDR3 is 15 amino acids. CDR1 is SGHRS and CDR2 is YFSETQ in the germline V gene. As DNA, the CDR3 is TGCGCCAGCATTAGAGTAGCGGGAGATCCTAGCGAGCAGTACTTC. Translated: CASIRVAGDPSEQYF.

This clonotype was counted many times. This rearrangement joins TRBV6-5 to TRBJ2-6; 9 bases fit TRBD1. Trimming took 4 bases from V and 0 from J; bases not matched to a gene: 4. The length of the CDR3 is 17 residues. Germline V gene lookup returns CDR1 MNHEY and CDR2 SVGAGI. The CDR3 sequence: CASSLQGASSGANVLTF. In DNA form, the CDR3 reads TGTGCCAGCAGTTTACAGGGGGCGAGCTCTGGGGCCAACGTCCTGACTTTC.

The genes are TRBV7-6 and TRBJ2-1; D possibly uses TRBD1 or TRBD2 (5 bases each). CDR3 length equals 16 residues. The germline V gene has CDR1 SGHVS and CDR2 FNYEAQ. The ends were cut back, 2 bases at V and 1 base at J, with 12 bases in the middle. CDR3 in DNA: TGTGCCAGCAGCTTACTGGGGACCCCGTCCTACAATGAGCAGTTCTTC. Translation gives CASSLLGTPSYNEQFF. Supplemented by reference TRBV7-6 and TRBJ2-1, the full variable domain reads GAGVSQSPRYKVTKRGQDVALRCDPISGHVSLYWYRQALGQGPEFLTYFNYEAQQDKSGLPNDRFSAERPEGSISTLTIQRTEQRDSAMYRCASSLLGTPSYNEQFFGPGTRLTVL.

Many counts were recorded for this clonotype. The chain has TRBV12-3 or TRBV12-4 and TRBJ2-5, with 7 bases aligning to TRBD2. Trimming at V came to 6 bases and at J to 3 bases, leaving 7 bases not matched to a gene. This CDR3 is built from 14 residues. CDR3 in amino acids: CASSKMGGEETQYF. In DNA form, the CDR3 reads TGTGCCAGCAGCAAAATGGGGGGGGAAGAGACCCAGTACTTC.

The V and J genes are TRBV27 and TRBJ1-6; D is unresolved. V was cut by 7 bases and J by 9 bases, with 16 bases left in between. The CDR3 contains 14 residues. Germline V CDR1 and CDR2: MNHEY, SMNVEV (reference sequence). CDR3 nucleotides: TGTGCCAGCACCCCTCAAAGTGGGTTTTCACCCCTCCACTTT. This sequence encodes CASTPQSGFSPLHF.

The chain carries TRBV20-1 and TRBJ2-5; 7 nucleotides align to TRBD2. The trim removed 5 bases at V and 3 bases at J, leaving 12 bases unmatched. CDR3 length: 15 residues. Germline loops: CDR1 DFQATT, CDR2 SNEGSKA (reference sequence). The CDR3 here is CSADPSFTSEETQYF. The CDR3 coding sequence is TGCAGTGCTGACCCCTCGTTCACTAGCGAAGAGACCCAGTACTTC.

This clonotype was recorded many times. V and J are TRBV12-3 or TRBV12-4 and TRBJ1-1; D unclear. Trimming left V 7 bases short and J 6 bases short, with 27 bases between. The CDR3 sequence is 17 residues long. The CDR3 DNA sequence: TGTGCCAGCACCCCCCGGGGAGGGTCCGGGTTGTCGGCTGAAGCTTTCTTT. Encoded protein: CASTPRGGSGLSAEAFF.

In its sample, this clonotype was seen a few times. J is TRBJ2-2 and V is TRBV20-1; 7 nucleotides align to TRBD1. The CDR3 has 15 amino acids. Losses at the gene ends were 3 bases for V and 0 bases for J; bases not matched to a gene: 4. Germline V gene lookup returns CDR1 DFQATT and CDR2 SNEGSKA (reference sequence). CDR3 DNA: TGCAGTGCTAGGGCCGGGACAGCGAACACCGGGGAGCTGTTTTTT. It yields the protein CSARAGTANTGELFF.

This clonotype is categorized as medium-sized. V and J are TRBV27 and TRBJ1-1; D is possibly TRBD1 (6 bases). The CDR3 sequence is 13 residues long. Germline CDR1 MNHEY, CDR2 SMNVEV (reference sequence). Trimming stripped 9 bases from V and 1 base from J, with 12 bases between. This chain's CDR3 is CASSGHTNTEAFF. As DNA, the CDR3 is TGTGCCAGTTCGGGACATACGAACACTGAAGCTTTCTTT.

This clonotype has ten or more counts. The chain couples TRBV14 to TRBJ2-3; tentative D call: TRBD2 (5 bases). Germline V CDR1 and CDR2: SGHDN, FVKESK. The CDR3 is 12 residues long. The ends were cut back, 5 bases at V and 14 bases at J, with 17 bases in the middle. The CDR3 DNA is TGTGCCAGCAGCTCAACTAGTTCGTTTCGGTATTTT. The encoded protein is CASSSTSSFRYF.

This clonotype is medium-sized (0.01 to 0.1%). This sequence joins TRBV4-2 and TRBJ2-5, with 8 bases that match TRBD2. Per the germline V gene, CDR1 is LGHNA and CDR2 is YNFKEQ. With 1 base clipped from V and 4 bases from J, the junction kept 14 bases outside the gene matches. The CDR3 is made up of 18 amino acids. The CDR3 here is CASSQVSPGGNVRETQYF. For the CDR3, the DNA is TGTGCCAGCAGCCAAGTTTCGCCGGGAGGGAACGTGCGAGAGACCCAGTACTTC.

There are many counts of this clonotype. The CDR3 DNA sequence: TGTGCCAGCAGTAGGACACGGTCCCTACACAATGAGCAGTTCTTC. Translation gives CASSRTRSLHNEQFF. V and J are TRBV6-2 or TRBV6-3 and TRBJ2-1; a possible D gene is TRBD1 (5 bases). CDR3 length equals 15 residues. V shed 5 bases and J shed 5 bases, with 16 bases lying between them. Germline V gene sequence: CDR1 MNHEY, CDR2 SVGEGT.

This clonotype has a count of ten or more. V gene TRBV28 combines with J gene TRBJ1-2; TRBD1 might be the D (6 bases). Germline CDR1 reads MDHEN; CDR2 reads SYDVKM. V was cut by 2 bases and J by 0 bases, with 19 bases left in between. The CDR3 has 18 residues. CDR3 coding DNA: TGTGCCAGCAGTTTAACGCTCGGACAGCCGGGAACTAACTATGGCTACACCTTC. It is translated as CASSLTLGQPGTNYGYTF.

By its share, this clonotype is medium-sized. This chain links TRBV7-2 with TRBJ2-3; D is perhaps TRBD1 (5 bases). The germline gives CDR1 SGHTA, CDR2 FQGNSA. Deletions cut 6 bases from V and 2 bases from J, with 9 bases between. The CDR3 is 13 residues long. The chain's CDR3 is CASRGAATDTQYF. The CDR3 DNA sequence: TGTGCCAGCAGAGGGGCGGCCACAGATACGCAGTATTTT.